The 18 T cell receptor beta chains in this list originate from one sample, sequenced in a study of control samples from healthy donors and cancer patients. Sequencing used immunoSEQ multiplex PCR; TCRdb keeps in-frame clones, though not all of them. The sample shows roughly 120,000 clones, over 75% of them seen only once. Material for sequencing was PBMCs. All receptors come from a woman aged 60-70 years with lung cancer.

The chain links TRBV9 to TRBJ2-1; 8 nucleotides align to TRBD2. V trimming: 0 bases; J trimming: 4 bases; junction bases outside the gene matches: 9. CDR3 size: 17 residues. Germline lookup yields CDR1 SGDLS and CDR2 YYNGEE. CDR3: CASSVALSGRGYNEQFF. CDR3 in DNA: TGTGCCAGCAGCGTAGCCCTCAGCGGGAGAGGATACAATGAGCAGTTCTTC.

This sequence joins TRBV6-5 and TRBJ1-2, with D perhaps matching TRBD1 (5 bases). The germline V gene encodes CDR1 MNHEY and CDR2 SVGAGI. Trimming stripped 2 bases from V and 6 bases from J, with 13 bases between. This CDR3 is built from 14 residues. The CDR3 sequence is CASSYVGVSDGYTF. The CDR3 nucleotides are TGTGCCAGCAGTTACGTGGGGGTTAGCGATGGCTACACCTTC.

The chain joins TRBV7-2 to TRBJ1-2; a possible D gene is TRBD1 (5 bases). This CDR3 is 14 amino acids long. The ends were cut back, 5 bases at V and 5 bases at J, with 15 bases in the middle. Germline lookup yields CDR1 SGHTA and CDR2 FQGNSA. The CDR3 loop is CASSPQPGHYGYTF. In nucleotides, the CDR3 is TGTGCCAGCAGCCCCCAGCCGGGGCATTATGGCTACACCTTC. The full variable domain, completed using reference TRBV7-2 and TRBJ1-2, is GAGVSQSPSNKVTEKGKDVELRCDPISGHTALYWYRQSLGQGLEFLIYFQGNSAPDKSGLPSDRFSAERTGGSVSTLTIQRTQQEDSAVYLCASSPQPGHYGYTFGSGTRLTVV.

The chain joins TRBV25-1 to TRBJ2-7, with TRBD1 identical over 12 bases. V lost 7 bases to trimming and J lost 7 bases; unmatched junction nucleotides: 5. The CDR3 loop spans 13 amino acids. Germline V CDR1 and CDR2: MGHDK, SYGVNS. The CDR3 is CASMGQGASEQYF. The DNA for the CDR3 is TGTGCCAGCATGGGACAGGGGGCGAGTGAGCAGTACTTC.

The genes are TRBV11-3 and TRBJ2-6; D may match TRBD1 or TRBD2 (5 bases each). The CDR3 runs 18 residues. Trimming left V 5 bases short and J 2 bases short, with 19 bases between. CDR1 SGHNT and CDR2 YENEEA come from the germline V gene. The CDR3 region has the DNA TGTGCCAGCAGCACCCATACAGGCCGGGGAACTGGGGCCAACGTCCTGACTTTC. It translates to CASSTHTGRGTGANVLTF.

The chain employs TRBV12-3 or TRBV12-4 and TRBJ1-1, with no clear D. Trimming removed 2 bases from V and 7 bases from J, with 8 bases in between. This CDR3 has 12 residues. Here the CDR3 reads CASSLQFREAFF. The DNA for the CDR3 is TGTGCCAGCAGTTTACAGTTCCGTGAAGCTTTCTTT.

The V and J genes are TRBV9 and TRBJ1-1, with D maybe TRBD1 (5 bases). V shed 3 bases and J shed 4 bases, with 16 bases lying between them. CDR1 SGDLS and CDR2 YYNGEE come from the germline V gene. CDR3 size: 15 residues. CDR3 nucleotides: TGTGCCAGCAGCGATTGGGGGGGTGAACGCACTGAAGCTTTCTTT. Translated: CASSDWGGERTEAFF.

This clone occurred once. J is TRBJ1-4 and V is TRBV2; maybe TRBD1 (5 bases). Germline values: CDR1 SNHLY, CDR2 FYNNEI. V was cut by 5 bases and J by 8 bases, with 15 bases left in between. This CDR3 contains 14 residues. This CDR3 reads CASSLMGVGEKLFF. The CDR3 nucleotides are TGTGCCAGCAGTTTGATGGGGGTTGGCGAAAAACTGTTTTTT.

The CDR3 sequence is CASSAGPSEQYF. The CDR3 DNA reads TGCGCCAGCAGCGCGGGACCTTCGGAGCAGTACTTC. The gene calls are TRBV5-1 and TRBJ2-7, with a tentative D call TRBD2 (6 bases). This CDR3 comprises 12 residues. The V gene's germline CDR1 is SGHRS and CDR2 YFSETQ. With 4 bases removed from V and 7 bases from J, the gap between germline ends came to 12 bases. Full variable domain (rest looked up from reference TRBV5-1 and TRBJ2-7): KAGVTQTPRYLIKTRGQQVTLSCSPISGHRSVSWYQQTPGQGLQFLFEYFSETQRNKGNFPGRFSGRQFSNSRSEMNVSTLELGDSALYLCASSAGPSEQYFGPGTRLTVT.

This chain connects TRBV6-1 to TRBJ2-7; no firm D call. Germline V gene lookup returns CDR1 MNHNS and CDR2 SASEGT. With 1 base removed from V and 3 bases from J, the gap between germline ends came to 13 bases. This CDR3 region has 15 residues. CDR3: CASSEEGGMIYEQYF. The CDR3, as DNA: TGTGCCAGCAGTGAAGAAGGTGGGATGATCTACGAGCAGTACTTC.

This chain uses TRBV6-6 with TRBJ1-1; 8 nucleotides agree with TRBD1. CDR1 is MNHNY, CDR2 SVGAGI, per germline (reference sequence). The CDR3 length is 16 residues. J gave up 4 bases and V 4 bases, and 11 bases lay outside the gene matches. CDR3: CASSSFKDRDGTEAFF. CDR3 in DNA: TGTGCCAGCAGTTCTTTCAAGGACAGGGACGGCACTGAAGCTTTCTTT.

The rearrangement joins TRBV3-1 (or the pseudogene TRBV3-2) to TRBJ2-2; D gene uncertain. This CDR3 comprises 14 residues. Germline lookup yields CDR1 LGHDT and CDR2 YNNKEL (reference sequence). The V end lost 3 bases, the J end lost 0 bases, and 5 bases lay between the germline ends. The CDR3 protein is CASSQGTNTGELFF. In nucleotides, the CDR3 is TGTGCCAGCAGCCAGGGCACGAACACCGGGGAGCTGTTTTTT.

The CDR3 sequence: CASTRDDTEAFF. The CDR3 nucleotides are TGTGCCAGCACAAGGGACGACACTGAAGCTTTCTTT. This chain uses TRBV2 with TRBJ1-1, with a tentative D call TRBD1 (5 bases). The germline V gene has CDR1 SNHLY and CDR2 FYNNEI. The CDR3 is 12 amino acids. V gave up 7 bases and J gave up 3 bases, with 9 bases separating them.

This chain uses TRBV7-2 with TRBJ1-1; no firm D call. The CDR3 totals 14 residues. V was trimmed by 1 base and J by 5 bases, leaving 11 bases between them. Germline V gives CDR1 SGHTA, CDR2 FQGNSA. The CDR3 DNA sequence: TGTGCCAGCAGCTTAGGAACTTTGAGGACTGAAGCTTTCTTT. Amino acid sequence: CASSLGTLRTEAFF. Filled out from reference TRBV7-2 and TRBJ1-1, the complete variable domain reads GAGVSQSPSNKVTEKGKDVELRCDPISGHTALYWYRQSLGQGLEFLIYFQGNSAPDKSGLPSDRFSAERTGGSVSTLTIQRTQQEDSAVYLCASSLGTLRTEAFFGQGTRLTVV.

The chain combines TRBV19 with TRBJ1-6; 7 positions match TRBD1. CDR3 length: 14 residues. The trim removed 7 bases at V and 6 bases at J, leaving 6 bases unmatched. The germline V gene has CDR1 LNHDA and CDR2 SQIVND (reference sequence). CDR3 residues: CASTGGQSNSPLHF. CDR3 bases: TGTGCCAGTACAGGGGGACAGAGTAATTCACCCCTCCACTTT.

The V and J genes are TRBV3-1 (or the pseudogene TRBV3-2) and TRBJ2-2; 7 bases line up with TRBD1. This CDR3 is 16 amino acids long. Germline trimming cut 4 bases from V and 6 bases from J; bases unmatched to any gene: 11. CDR1 is LGHDT, CDR2 YNNKEL, per germline (reference sequence). The chain's CDR3 is CASSPRDSRMAGELFF. The DNA for the CDR3 is TGTGCCAGCAGCCCCCGGGACAGCCGTATGGCCGGGGAGCTGTTTTTT.

This clone was observed a few times. The chain uses TRBV7-9 and TRBJ2-1; D uncertain. CDR3 length: 14 residues. Germline CDR1 SEHNR, CDR2 FQNEAQ (reference sequence). V lost 5 bases to trimming and J lost 8 bases, with 16 bases between them. CDR3 sequence reads: CASSPTLESHEQFF. The CDR3 region has the DNA TGTGCCAGCAGCCCAACTTTAGAATCACATGAGCAGTTCTTC. Complete variable domain (other parts from reference TRBV7-9 and TRBJ2-1): DTGVSQNPRHKITKRGQNVTFRCDPISEHNRLYWYRQTLGQGPEFLTYFQNEAQLEKSRLLSDRFSAERPKGSFSTLEIQRTEQGDSAMYLCASSPTLESHEQFFGPGTRLTVL.

V usage is TRBV10-3 and J usage is TRBJ2-2; the D call may be TRBD1 or TRBD2 (5 bases each). The ends were cut back, 6 bases at V and 3 bases at J, with 11 bases in the middle. The CDR3 covers 14 residues. The germline V gene encodes CDR1 ENHRY and CDR2 SYGVKD. The CDR3: CAIRGRGDTGELFF. CDR3 nucleotides: TGTGCCATCAGGGGACGAGGGGACACCGGGGAGCTGTTTTTT.